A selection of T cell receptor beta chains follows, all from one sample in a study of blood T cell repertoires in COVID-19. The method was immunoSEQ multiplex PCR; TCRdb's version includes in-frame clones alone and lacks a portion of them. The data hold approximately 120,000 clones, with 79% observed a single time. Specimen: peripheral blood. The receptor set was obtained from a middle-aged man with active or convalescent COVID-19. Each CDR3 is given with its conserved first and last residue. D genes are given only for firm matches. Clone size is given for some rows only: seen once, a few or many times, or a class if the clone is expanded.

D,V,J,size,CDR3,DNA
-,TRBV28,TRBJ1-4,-,CASTEGGGNEKLFF,TGTGCCAGCACTGAGGGAGGCGGTAATGAAAAACTGTTTTTT
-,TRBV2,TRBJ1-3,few,CASRPGSGNTIYF,TGTGCCAGCCGTCCAGGGTCTGGAAACACCATATATTTT
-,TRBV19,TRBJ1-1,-,CASSIRGEGTNTEAFF,TGTGCCAGTAGTATTCGGGGGGAAGGGACGAACACTGAAGCTTTCTTT
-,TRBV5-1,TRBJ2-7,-,CASSFSGIYEQYF,TGCGCCAGCAGCTTCTCCGGGATCTACGAGCAGTACTTC
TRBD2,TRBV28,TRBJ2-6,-,CASKAGTSGANVLTF,TGTGCCAGCAAAGCGGGAACTTCGGGGGCCAACGTCCTGACTTTC
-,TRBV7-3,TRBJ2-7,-,CASSLIGGFREQYF,TGTGCCAGCAGCTTAATTGGAGGGTTTCGCGAGCAGTACTTC
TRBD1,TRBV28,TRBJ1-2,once,CASSRTGTARGYTF,TGTGCCAGCAGCCGCACCGGGACAGCCAGGGGCTACACCTTC
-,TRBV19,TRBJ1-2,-,CASRHLDRNYGYTF,TGTGCCAGTCGCCATCTAGACAGGAACTATGGCTACACCTTC
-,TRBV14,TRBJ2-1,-,CASSQVRGSVSYNEQFF,TGTGCCAGCAGCCAAGTCCGCGGTTCGGTCTCCTACAATGAGCAGTTCTTC
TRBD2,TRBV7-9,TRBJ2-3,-,CASSLIIAGGTTDTQYF,TGTGCCAGCAGCTTAATCATAGCGGGAGGAACCACAGATACGCAGTATTTT
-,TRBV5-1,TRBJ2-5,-,CASSKWEDETQYF,TGCGCCAGCAGCAAATGGGAGGACGAGACCCAGTACTTC
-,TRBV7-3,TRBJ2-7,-,CASSLEGSSYEQYF,TGTGCCAGCAGCTTAGAGGGCAGCTCCTACGAGCAGTACTTC
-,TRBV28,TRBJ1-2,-,CASTQGHRGGEYGYTF,TGTGCCAGTACTCAGGGGCACCGGGGGGGAGAATATGGCTACACCTTC
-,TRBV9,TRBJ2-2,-,CASSVSHQNTGELFF,TGTGCCAGCAGCGTATCCCATCAGAACACCGGGGAGCTGTTTTTT
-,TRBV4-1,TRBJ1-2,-,CASSPTSQYGYTF,TGCGCCAGCAGCCCGACAAGTCAGTATGGCTACACCTTC
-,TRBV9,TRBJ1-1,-,CASSVEGGATNTEAFF,TGTGCCAGCAGCGTAGAGGGAGGGGCCACGAACACTGAAGCTTTCTTT
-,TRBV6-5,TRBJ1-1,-,CASSYRAGITEAFF,TGTGCCAGCAGTTATAGGGCGGGGATTACTGAAGCTTTCTTT
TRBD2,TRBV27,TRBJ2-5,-,CASSFLGGGEETQYF,TGTGCCAGCAGTTTCTTGGGGGGGGGTGAGGAGACCCAGTACTTC
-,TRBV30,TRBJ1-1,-,CACRPTSNTEAFF,TGTGCCTGCCGGCCGACATCGAACACTGAAGCTTTCTTT
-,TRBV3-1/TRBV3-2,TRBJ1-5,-,CASSQGRGRQPQHF,TGTGCCAGCAGCCAAGGAAGGGGCCGGCAGCCCCAGCATTTT
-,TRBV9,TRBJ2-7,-,CASSVRAEPSEQYF,TGTGCCAGCAGCGTAAGAGCCGAGCCCTCCGAGCAGTACTTC
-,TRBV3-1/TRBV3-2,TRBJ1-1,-,CASSWAGGTEAFF,TGTGCCAGCAGCTGGGCCGGGGGGACTGAAGCTTTCTTT
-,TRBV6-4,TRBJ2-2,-,CASSVQGNTGELFF,TGTGCCAGCAGTGTTCAGGGAAACACCGGGGAGCTGTTTTTT
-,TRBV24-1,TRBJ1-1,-,CATSDSPPGDTEAFF,TGTGCCACCAGTGATTCCCCCCCCGGGGACACTGAAGCTTTCTTT
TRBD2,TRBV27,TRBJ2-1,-,CASSLWSGTSGRQSIGNEQFF,TGTGCCAGCAGTTTATGGTCCGGGACTAGCGGGAGGCAGTCAATAGGCAATGAGCAGTTCTTC
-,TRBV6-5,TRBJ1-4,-,CASTSRVLNEKLFF,TGTGCCAGCACTTCGAGGGTACTTAATGAAAAACTGTTTTTT
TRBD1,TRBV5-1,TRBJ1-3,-,CASSSRTGGAGNTIYF,TGCGCCAGCAGCTCAAGGACAGGGGGGGCTGGAAACACCATATATTTT